Listed here are 14 T cell receptor beta chains from one sample, sequenced in a study of blood T cell repertoires in COVID-19. Measured with immunoSEQ multiplex PCR; TCRdb has only the in-frame clones, and not every one. The sample consists of roughly 49,000 clones, roughly 89% of them appearing once. The sample taken for sequencing was peripheral blood. Receptors were obtained from a man aged 60-69 years with active COVID-19.

The chain couples TRBV7-6 to TRBJ2-3, with a possible D match to TRBD1 (5 bases). From germline, CDR1 is SGHVS and CDR2 FNYEAQ. V was trimmed by 10 bases and J by 6 bases, leaving 17 bases between them. This CDR3 region has 13 residues. CDR3 sequence reads: CAISTAHRDTQYF. As DNA, the CDR3 is TGTGCCATTTCGACAGCCCACAGGGATACGCAGTATTTT.

The chain recombines TRBV12-1 with TRBJ2-4; the table's D call of TRBD2 was not tested on the DNA. TRBV12-1 is deemed a pseudogene. The CDR3 covers 14 residues. The CDR3 DNA is TGTGCCAGCAGCCCGGACTGGGGTGGGAACATTCAGTACTTC. Translated, it gives CASSPDWGGNIQYF.

The chain uses TRBV11-2 and TRBJ1-1; perhaps TRBD1 as D (6 bases). V lost 5 bases and J 4 bases, leaving 14 bases between the germline ends. The CDR3 is 14 residues long. Germline values: CDR1 SGHAT, CDR2 FQNNGV. The CDR3 bases are TGTGCCAGCAGCCTAGGGACAAGTCGCACTGAAGCTTTCTTT. Protein: CASSLGTSRTEAFF. Based on the CDR3 plus reference TRBV11-2 and TRBJ1-1, the full variable domain is EAGVAQSPRYKIIEKRQSVAFWCNPISGHATLYWYQQILGQGPKLLIQFQNNGVVDDSQLPKDRFSAERLKGVDSTLKIQPAKLEDSAVYLCASSLGTSRTEAFFGQGTRLTVV.

The chain links TRBV4-2 to TRBJ2-2, with a possible D match to TRBD2 (5 bases). CDR1 and CDR2 from the germline V gene are LGHNA and YNFKEQ. The CDR3 length is 16 residues. The V end was cut by 0 bases, the J end by 0 bases, with 8 bases between. CDR3: CASSQDRTSNTGELFF. CDR3 in DNA: TGTGCCAGCAGCCAAGATCGGACTTCGAACACCGGGGAGCTGTTTTTT.

The genes are TRBV14 and TRBJ2-3; 9 bases align to TRBD2. Germline V CDR1 and CDR2: SGHDN, FVKESK. The CDR3 is made up of 15 amino acids. V lost 2 bases and J lost 1; bases outside the gene matches: 1. The CDR3 DNA sequence: TGTGCCAGCAGCCAATGGACTAGCGGCACAGATACGCAGTATTTT. Translating gives CASSQWTSGTDTQYF.

The CDR3 nucleotides are TGTGCCAGCAGCTCGAAGGGAGGAAGGATCGGAGAGACCCAGTACTTC. It is translated as CASSSKGGRIGETQYF. V usage is TRBV5-6 and J usage is TRBJ2-5, with D possibly TRBD2 on 6 matching bases. Germline V gene sequence: CDR1 SGHDT, CDR2 YYEEEE. The germline V and J ends were trimmed by 3 bases and 4 bases, with 19 bases remaining between them. This CDR3 is 16 amino acids long.

This clone was counted a single time. This chain links TRBV4-3 with TRBJ2-2; 8 nucleotides line up with TRBD2. Germline CDR1 LGHNA, CDR2 YSLEER. This CDR3 has 19 amino acids. With V trimmed by 0 bases and J by 2 bases, 11 bases remained unmatched. The CDR3 nucleotides read TGCGCCAGCAGCCAAGATGCGCAACTAGCGGTGACAAACACCGGGGAGCTGTTTTTT. It codes for CASSQDAQLAVTNTGELFF.

Worth noting for this clone: Compared with germline, one end of the junction differs, possibly owing to a read error. The chain uses TRBV29-1 and TRBJ2-7; 9 bases align to TRBD2. Germline values: CDR1 SQVTM, CDR2 ANQGSEA. The CDR3 is 15 residues long. DNA for the CDR3: TGCAGCGTCAACAGAGCGGGAGGATCCTCCCACGAGCAGTACTTC. This gives the protein CSVNRAGGSSHEQYF.

CDR3 region: CASGTSPETQYF. The CDR3 DNA is TGTGCCAGTGGGACTAGCCCAGAGACCCAGTACTTC. The rearrangement uses TRBV12-3 or TRBV12-4 and TRBJ2-5, with 9 positions matching TRBD2. The CDR3 sequence is 12 residues long. The ends lost 9 bases at V and 4 bases at J; junction bases unmatched: 3.

The CDR3 coding sequence is TGTGCCAGCCTTCCCCGATCGGACAGGACATACGAGCAGTACTTC. Translated, it gives CASLPRSDRTYEQYF. The V gene is TRBV6-6, the J gene TRBJ2-7, with 7 bases that match TRBD1. After removal of 8 bases from V and 4 bases from J, the junction contained 14 bases not matched to a gene. The CDR3 spans 15 residues. Germline V gene sequence: CDR1 MNHNY, CDR2 SVGAGI (reference sequence).

This sequence joins TRBV10-3 and TRBJ1-5; 7 bases fit TRBD1. The CDR3 is 18 residues long. V was pared by 1 base and J by 4 bases, with 13 bases of the junction left unmatched. Germline CDR1 ENHRY, CDR2 SYGVKD. The CDR3 protein is CAISEWAPGQQDNQPQHF. Written as DNA, the CDR3 is TGTGCCATCAGTGAGTGGGCCCCGGGACAGCAAGATAATCAGCCCCAGCATTTT.

The chain has TRBV7-9 and TRBJ2-1; TRBD1 matches at 9 bases. CDR1 is SEHNR, CDR2 FQNEAQ, per germline (reference sequence). V gave up 4 bases and J gave up 6 bases; unmatched junction bases: 1. The CDR3 has 13 amino acids. The CDR3 nucleotides read TGTGCCAGCAGCTACAGGGGGCTCAATGAGCAGTTCTTC. Its protein is CASSYRGLNEQFF.

The V and J genes are TRBV5-1 and TRBJ2-7; D is perhaps TRBD2 (6 bases). From germline, CDR1 is SGHRS and CDR2 YFSETQ. V lost 3 bases and J 6 bases, leaving 13 bases between the germline ends. This CDR3 spans 13 amino acids. The CDR3 protein is CASSSQGSGEQYF. CDR3 nucleotide sequence: TGCGCCAGCAGCTCCCAGGGTAGCGGCGAGCAGTACTTC.

This clone was picked up a small number of times. The rearrangement links TRBV7-3 to TRBJ2-7; possibly TRBD2 for D (6 bases). Germline V lookup: CDR1 SGHTA, CDR2 FQGTGA. This CDR3 comprises 13 residues. V gave up 1 base and J gave up 6 bases, with 10 bases separating them. DNA for the CDR3: TGTGCCAGCAGCTTAATAGCGGAGGGCGAGCAGTACTTC. This codes for CASSLIAEGEQYF.